The 17 T cell receptor beta chains below come from one sample, sequenced in a study of PD-1 blockade in mismatch repair-deficient tumors. The repertoire was sequenced with immunoSEQ multiplex PCR; TCRdb's copy has only in-frame clones and lacks some. The table includes about 120,000 clones, about 74% detected once. The sample here was peripheral blood, taken about 60 weeks after starting pembrolizumab. Source of these receptors: an adult with mismatch repair-deficient cancer.

CDR3 sequence (DNA): TGTGCCAGCAGTCGACATTTGGGGCAGCCCCAGCATTTT. Amino acids: CASSRHLGQPQHF. The rearrangement links TRBV28 to TRBJ1-5; no reliable D call. V lost 5 bases to trimming and J lost 7 bases, with 12 bases between them. CDR3 length: 13 residues. Germline CDR1 reads MDHEN; CDR2 reads SYDVKM. The whole variable domain, remainder taken from reference TRBV28 and TRBJ1-5, is DVKVTQSSRYLVKRTGEKVFLECVQDMDHENMFWYRQDPGLGLRLIYFSYDVKMKEKGDIPEGYSVSREKKERFSLILESASTNQTSMYLCASSRHLGQPQHFGDGTRLSIL.

The rearrangement joins TRBV27 to TRBJ2-3; D is possibly TRBD1 or TRBD2 (6 bases each). The CDR3 spans 13 residues. Trimming cost V 6 bases and J 3 bases, with 10 bases left between them. Germline V gene data show CDR1 as MNHEY and CDR2 as SMNVEV (reference sequence). The CDR3 DNA reads TGTGCCAGCAGCGGAGGGGGGACAGATACGCAGTATTTT. Residues: CASSGGGTDTQYF.

The chain combines TRBV7-9 with TRBJ1-2; a weak D match, TRBD1 (5 bases). V was cut by 6 bases and J by 1 base, with 9 bases left in between. The CDR3 is 13 residues long. Germline V gives CDR1 SEHNR, CDR2 FQNEAQ (reference sequence). CDR3 amino acids: CASSIGGNYGYTF. CDR3 coding DNA: TGTGCCAGCAGTATCGGGGGTAACTATGGCTACACCTTC.

The rearrangement joins TRBV10-3 to TRBJ2-3, with unresolved D. Germline CDR1 is ENHRY and CDR2 is SYGVKD. V was shortened by 10 bases and J by 3 bases, with 5 bases between the two germline ends. The CDR3 loop spans 10 amino acids. The DNA of the CDR3 is TGTGCCACCGGGACAGATACGCAGTATTTT. It codes for CATGTDTQYF.

The chain joins TRBV5-6 to TRBJ1-2; a possible D gene is TRBD1 (5 bases). V gave up 2 bases and J gave up 6 bases, with 14 bases separating them. This CDR3 region has 14 residues. Germline lookup yields CDR1 SGHDT and CDR2 YYEEEE. The CDR3 DNA is TGTGCCAGCAGCTTCCCAGGGTTTGGAGATGGCTACACCTTC. Translation gives CASSFPGFGDGYTF.

V is TRBV11-2 and J is TRBJ2-1; 10 bases line up with TRBD2. The CDR3 totals 14 residues. The ends lost 5 bases at V and 6 bases at J; junction bases unmatched: 4. Germline CDR1 SGHAT, CDR2 FQNNGV. The CDR3 region has the DNA TGTGCCAGCAGCCCTAGCGGGAGACCCAATGAGCAGTTCTTC. This encodes CASSPSGRPNEQFF.

The table lists this clone with a few counts. This chain links TRBV6-5 with TRBJ2-7; 7 bases are shared with TRBD1. The CDR3 has 14 residues. J lost 5 bases, V lost 6 bases, and 10 bases had no gene match. Germline V gene sequence: CDR1 MNHEY, CDR2 SVGAGI. The CDR3 loop is CASRPGQARHEQYF. For the CDR3, the DNA is TGTGCCAGCAGACCCGGACAGGCCAGGCACGAGCAGTACTTC.

The table lists this clone with a count of one. The chain couples TRBV28 to TRBJ1-4; no definite D call. Germline loops: CDR1 MDHEN, CDR2 SYDVKM. The V end was cut by 1 base, the J end by 0 bases, with 6 bases between. The CDR3 totals 15 residues. Here the CDR3 DNA reads TGTGCCAGCAGTTTATCGAGTGCAACTAATGAAAAACTGTTTTTT. Translating gives CASSLSSATNEKLFF.

The chain uses TRBV7-8 and TRBJ1-1; 10 bases are shared with TRBD1. Losses at the gene ends were 5 bases for V and 5 bases for J; bases not matched to a gene: 8. Germline CDR1 is SGHVS and CDR2 is FQNEAQ. The CDR3 extends over 15 amino acids. CDR3 protein: CASSPETGGRTEAFF. The CDR3 DNA follows: TGTGCCAGCAGCCCAGAGACAGGGGGCCGGACTGAAGCTTTCTTT.

The genes are TRBV19 and TRBJ1-2; perhaps TRBD1 as D (5 bases). Trimming stripped 3 bases from V and 2 bases from J, with 10 bases between. Germline V lookup: CDR1 LNHDA, CDR2 SQIVND (reference sequence). The CDR3 covers 14 residues. CDR3: CASSMQDKNYGYTF. The CDR3 DNA reads TGTGCCAGTAGTATGCAGGACAAGAACTATGGCTACACCTTC.

The V and J genes are TRBV9 and TRBJ1-2, with 8 positions matching TRBD1. Germline assignment: CDR1 SGDLS and CDR2 YYNGEE. This CDR3 has 16 residues. J lost 4 bases, V lost 0 bases, and 8 bases had no gene match. As DNA, the CDR3 is TGTGCCAGCAGCGTAGAGGGGACAGGAGAATTCTATGGCTACACCTTC. It translates to CASSVEGTGEFYGYTF.

The chain recombines TRBV5-1 with TRBJ2-3; D tentatively fits TRBD1 or TRBD2 (5 bases each). The germline V gene has CDR1 SGHRS and CDR2 YFSETQ. The V and J ends lost 6 bases and 1 base respectively, with 15 bases between them. The CDR3 runs to 15 residues. CDR3 DNA sequence: TGCGCCAGCAAAATGGGGGAAGGGGGCACAGATACGCAGTATTTT. Translation gives CASKMGEGGTDTQYF.

The CDR3: CASSLTGGTSGRYNEQFF. The CDR3 DNA is TGTGCCAGCAGCTTAACTGGGGGGACTAGCGGGCGATACAATGAGCAGTTCTTC. The chain combines TRBV7-6 with TRBJ2-1; TRBD2 matches 12 bases. Germline V lookup: CDR1 SGHVS, CDR2 FNYEAQ. This CDR3 comprises 18 residues. V trimming: 2 bases; J trimming: 4 bases; junction bases outside the gene matches: 9.

V is TRBV6-6 and J is TRBJ1-2; 7 nucleotides match TRBD1. CDR1 and CDR2 (germline): MNHNY, SVGAGI (reference sequence). J lost 9 bases, V lost 5 bases, and 15 bases had no gene match. The CDR3 covers 15 residues. The chain's CDR3 is CASSAAMDRPRSYTF. Here the CDR3 DNA reads TGTGCCAGCAGTGCCGCTATGGACAGGCCCCGAAGCTACACCTTC.

This sequence joins TRBV27 and TRBJ1-3; D uncertain. Germline lookup yields CDR1 MNHEY and CDR2 SMNVEV (reference sequence). This CDR3 has 15 amino acids. V was pared by 6 bases and J by 1 base, with 13 bases between. The CDR3 spells CASRSGSVSGNTIYF. The CDR3 DNA reads as TGTGCCAGCAGATCTGGGTCAGTTTCTGGAAACACCATATATTTT.

This chain uses TRBV7-3 with TRBJ2-5, with D possibly matching TRBD2 (8 bases). The V end was cut by 5 bases, the J end by 5 bases, with 21 bases between. The germline V gene has CDR1 SGHTA and CDR2 FQGTGA. The length of the CDR3 is 16 residues. This CDR3 reads CASSPGTVPGGETQYF. In DNA form, the CDR3 reads TGTGCCAGCAGCCCCGGGACAGTGCCGGGGGGGGAGACCCAGTACTTC.

This rearrangement joins TRBV7-9 to TRBJ2-7, with D maybe TRBD2 (6 bases). The V gene lost 5 bases and the J gene lost 7 bases, with 15 bases spanning the gap. Germline V gives CDR1 SEHNR, CDR2 FQNEAQ (reference sequence). The length of the CDR3 is 13 residues. The CDR3 DNA sequence: TGTGCCAGCAGCCCGAATTCCGGGGGAGAGCAGTACTTC. Translation: CASSPNSGGEQYF.